These 8 T cell receptor beta chains were all obtained from the same sample, sequenced in a study of early T cells in non-severe SARS-CoV-2 infection. Via MiXCR, TCRdb re-called the 5' RACE reads, giving one row per CDR3 protein. The profile shows approximately 28,000 distinct CDR3 sequences, around 6% of them singletons. Source: whole blood, taken at baseline. The source of these receptors is an adult who was a healthcare worker with PCR-confirmed SARS-CoV-2 infection or an uninfected control (not recorded which).

In this sample, this clonotype turned up many times. The rearrangement uses TRBV7-9 and TRBJ2-2, with D possibly TRBD1 on 6 matching bases. CDR1 SEHNR and CDR2 FQNEAQ come from the germline V gene (reference sequence). The CDR3 is 16 amino acids. The ends were cut back, 3 bases at V and 3 bases at J, with 14 bases in the middle. The CDR3 loop is CASSFTVQGDTGELFF. In DNA form, the CDR3 reads TGTGCCAGCAGCTTTACGGTACAGGGAGACACCGGGGAGCTGTTTTTT.

This clonotype was seen at least ten times. CDR3 sequence reads: CASSPGQGRTENIQYF. The DNA of the CDR3 is TGTGCCAGTAGTCCCGGCCAGGGACGGACAGAAAACATTCAGTACTTC. The chain joins TRBV19 to TRBJ2-4; tentatively, D is TRBD1 (6 bases). Germline lookup yields CDR1 LNHDA and CDR2 SQIVND (reference sequence). V was clipped by 5 bases and J by 5 bases, with 19 bases between them. The length of the CDR3 is 16 residues.

The chain recombines TRBV12-3 or TRBV12-4 with TRBJ1-3; D gene ambiguous. The CDR3 runs 11 residues. The V end lost 6 bases, the J end lost 0 bases, and 0 bases lay between the germline ends. CDR3 DNA: TGTGCCAGCAGCTCTGGAAACACCATATATTTT. Protein product: CASSSGNTIYF.

This clonotype was counted at least ten times. The chain links TRBV25-1 to TRBJ2-7, with 7 bases matching TRBD1. The CDR3 sequence is 13 residues long. Germline-derived CDR1 and CDR2 are MGHDK and SYGVNS. Unmatched junction bases numbered 7, after V lost 8 bases and J lost 3 bases. The CDR3 sequence: CASLKAGGYEQYF. For the CDR3, the DNA is TGTGCCAGCCTCAAGGCAGGGGGCTACGAGCAGTACTTC.

The table lists this clonotype with many counts. V and J are TRBV7-9 and TRBJ2-7; D might be TRBD1 (6 bases). This CDR3 contains 12 residues. Germline V lookup: CDR1 SEHNR, CDR2 FQNEAQ (reference sequence). V was trimmed by 1 base and J by 6 bases, leaving 7 bases between them. The CDR3 sequence is CASSLGRGEQYF. As DNA, the CDR3 is TGTGCCAGCAGCTTAGGCAGGGGCGAGCAGTACTTC.

Many counts were recorded for this clonotype. The J gene is TRBJ2-7, the V gene TRBV10-1; 7 bases map to TRBD1. The CDR3 totals 14 residues. With V trimmed by 1 base and J by 6 bases, 6 bases remained unmatched. CDR1 and CDR2 from the germline V gene are WNHNN and SYGVQD (reference sequence). In nucleotides, the CDR3 is TGCGCCAGCAGTGAGTGGACAGGTCAGCGCGAGCAGTACTTC. Translation gives CASSEWTGQREQYF.

In this sample, this clonotype turned up many times. The V gene is TRBV12-3 or TRBV12-4, the J gene TRBJ2-5; 16 positions agree with TRBD2. This CDR3 is built from 16 residues. The V gene end was trimmed by 5 bases and the J gene end by 5 bases; junction bases not matched to a gene: 5. As DNA, the CDR3 is TGTGCCAGCAGTCCCGGGACTAGCGGGAGGGCGGAGACCCAGTACTTC. Translated, it gives CASSPGTSGRAETQYF.

The table lists this clonotype with many counts. The chain carries TRBV28 and TRBJ2-3; 8 bases line up with TRBD1. This CDR3 has 15 residues. Looked up from germline, CDR1 is MDHEN and CDR2 is SYDVKM. The junction had 9 bases not matched to a gene; V was cut back by 6 bases and J by 4 bases. Here the CDR3 reads CASRPGTGFADTQYF. CDR3 nucleotides: TGTGCCAGCAGACCGGGGACAGGCTTCGCAGATACGCAGTATTTT. Supplemented by reference TRBV28 and TRBJ2-3, the full variable domain reads DVKVTQSSRYLVKRTGEKVFLECVQDMDHENMFWYRQDPGLGLRLIYFSYDVKMKEKGDIPEGYSVSREKKERFSLILESASTNQTSMYLCASRPGTGFADTQYFGPGTRLTVL.